The next 20 T cell receptor beta chains were all read from a single sample in a study of control samples from healthy donors and cancer patients. TCRdb keeps only in-frame clones here, not all; method: immunoSEQ multiplex PCR. Counted here are some 70,000 clones, 83% occurring once; the ten biggest clones make up more than 15%. The material sequenced was blood. These receptors all stem from a man in his 60s in good health.

This clone was seen only a few times. V is TRBV7-6 and J is TRBJ2-5, with TRBD2 identical over 7 bases. Germline trimming cut 2 bases from V and 2 bases from J; bases unmatched to any gene: 11. The germline V gene has CDR1 SGHVS and CDR2 FNYEAQ. This CDR3 region has 17 residues. The CDR3 DNA sequence: TGTGCCAGCAGCTTAACGGTTCGCGGGAGTGCACAAGAGACCCAGTACTTC. Protein sequence: CASSLTVRGSAQETQYF.

The chain joins TRBV7-9 to TRBJ2-3; TRBD1 aligns across 7 bases. With V trimmed by 0 bases and J by 2 bases, 8 bases remained unmatched. CDR3 length: 17 amino acids. Per the germline V gene, CDR1 is SEHNR and CDR2 is FQNEAQ (reference sequence). The CDR3 protein is CASSLARQGLTTDTQYF. CDR3 bases: TGTGCCAGCAGCTTAGCGAGACAGGGCCTAACCACAGATACGCAGTATTTT.

The rearrangement links TRBV27 to TRBJ2-3; D unclear. This CDR3 is built from 15 residues. Trimming removed 5 bases from V and 0 bases from J, with 12 bases in between. Germline values: CDR1 MNHEY, CDR2 SMNVEV (reference sequence). This chain's CDR3 is CASSLGFVSTDTQYF. The CDR3 bases are TGTGCCAGCAGTCTAGGATTTGTGAGCACAGATACGCAGTATTTT.

The chain links TRBV6-2 or TRBV6-3 to TRBJ2-2; D gene unclear. The V gene lost 0 bases and the J gene lost 5 bases, with 13 bases spanning the gap. Germline CDR1 and CDR2: MNHEY and SVGEGT. This CDR3 is 16 amino acids long. The CDR3 nucleotides read TGTGCCAGCAGTTACTCCGCGGCGTCGGAAACCGGGGAGCTGTTTTTT. Its translation is CASSYSAASETGELFF.

CDR3 sequence reads: CASSRGLVGIQYF. CDR3 DNA: TGTGCCAGCAGTCGGGGACTAGTCGGCATTCAGTACTTC. The chain uses TRBV6-2 or TRBV6-3 and TRBJ2-4, with TRBD2 matching over 8 bases. The junction had 6 bases not matched to a gene; V was cut back by 5 bases and J by 9 bases. The CDR3 contains 13 residues. Germline V gene lookup returns CDR1 MNHEY and CDR2 SVGEGT.

The rearrangement uses TRBV15 and TRBJ2-5; D is uncertain. The V gene's germline CDR1 is LNHNV and CDR2 YYDKDF (reference sequence). The CDR3 extends over 15 amino acids. V lost 1 base and J lost 6, with 15 bases in between. The chain's CDR3 is CATSRARAPSQTQYF. CDR3 DNA: TGTGCCACCAGCAGAGCTAGGGCCCCATCTCAGACCCAGTACTTC.

The chain couples TRBV4-1 to TRBJ2-7, with 8 bases that match TRBD1. Losses at the gene ends were 0 bases for V and 4 bases for J; bases not matched to a gene: 8. CDR1 MGHRA and CDR2 YSYEKL come from the germline V gene. The CDR3 spans 16 residues. CDR3 bases: TGCGCCAGCAGCCAAGAAAGCAGGGGGCGGCGGTACGAGCAGTACTTC. This translates into CASSQESRGRRYEQYF.

The chain recombines TRBV10-3 with TRBJ2-2; D is possibly TRBD1 (5 bases). The germline V gene has CDR1 ENHRY and CDR2 SYGVKD. This CDR3 spans 15 amino acids. Trimming stripped 7 bases from V and 3 bases from J, with 15 bases between. CDR3 loop: CAINPQGRDTGELFF. The CDR3 nucleotides are TGTGCCATCAACCCCCAGGGTAGGGACACCGGGGAGCTGTTTTTT.

The chain uses TRBV7-9 and TRBJ1-2; 9 nucleotides agree with TRBD1. The CDR3 length is 15 residues. The V gene end was trimmed by 8 bases and the J gene end by 6 bases; junction bases not matched to a gene: 13. Germline V gene lookup returns CDR1 SEHNR and CDR2 FQNEAQ (reference sequence). The CDR3 DNA follows: TGTGCCAGCGTCCTCCCGGGACAGGGAATGGATGGCTACACCTTC. Protein: CASVLPGQGMDGYTF. Based on the CDR3 plus reference TRBV7-9 and TRBJ1-2, the full variable domain is DTGVSQNPRHKITKRGQNVTFRCDPISEHNRLYWYRQTLGQGPEFLTYFQNEAQLEKSRLLSDRFSAERPKGSFSTLEIQRTEQGDSAMYLCASVLPGQGMDGYTFGSGTRLTVV.

V gene TRBV7-2 combines with J gene TRBJ1-5; D may be TRBD1 (6 bases). This CDR3 spans 16 amino acids. V was cut by 1 base and J by 7 bases, with 17 bases left in between. Germline loops: CDR1 SGHTA, CDR2 FQGNSA. In nucleotides, the CDR3 is TGTGCCAGCAGCTTAGAGGGGGGCCCGAGCGGGCAGCCCCAGCATTTT. Its protein is CASSLEGGPSGQPQHF.

This clone was seen only a few times. This chain links TRBV5-4 with TRBJ2-5, with D possibly being TRBD1 (6 bases). Trimming shortened V by 3 bases and J by 1 base, and 10 bases separated the two germline ends. From germline, CDR1 is SGHNT and CDR2 YYREEE (reference sequence). The CDR3 has 14 amino acids. The CDR3 DNA is TGTGCCAGCAGCTGGACAGCAAGCCAAGAGACCCAGTACTTC. Protein: CASSWTASQETQYF.

This sequence joins TRBV7-2 and TRBJ2-5, with TRBD2 identical over 14 bases. The CDR3 loop spans 18 amino acids. V gave up 4 bases and J gave up 1 base; unmatched junction bases: 8. The germline gives CDR1 SGHTA, CDR2 FQGNSA. In DNA, the CDR3 is TGTGCCAGCAGCTCGAGGACTAGCGGGAGGCCACTCCAAGAGACCCAGTACTTC. It yields the protein CASSSRTSGRPLQETQYF. Filled out from reference TRBV7-2 and TRBJ2-5, the complete variable domain reads GAGVSQSPSNKVTEKGKDVELRCDPISGHTALYWYRQSLGQGLEFLIYFQGNSAPDKSGLPSDRFSAERTGGSVSTLTIQRTQQEDSAVYLCASSSRTSGRPLQETQYFGPGTRLLVL.

The chain carries TRBV29-1 and TRBJ2-5; D may be TRBD2 (5 bases). The CDR3 is 11 amino acids. V lost 4 bases and J 10 bases, leaving 13 bases between the germline ends. Germline V gene sequence: CDR1 SQVTM, CDR2 ANQGSEA. The CDR3 DNA sequence: TGCAGCGTTGGACGCGGAGAGGGCCAGTACTTC. Amino acid sequence: CSVGRGEGQYF.

The chain recombines TRBV27 with TRBJ2-7; 13 nucleotides align to TRBD2. The CDR3 is 14 residues long. V lost 5 bases to trimming and J lost 6 bases; unmatched junction nucleotides: 4. CDR1 and CDR2 (germline): MNHEY, SMNVEV (reference sequence). CDR3 sequence (DNA): TGTGCCAGCAGTCTGGGGACTAGCGGGATCGAGCAGTACTTC. Protein sequence: CASSLGTSGIEQYF.

The gene calls are TRBV27 and TRBJ1-1, with TRBD1 identical over 7 bases. V lost 3 bases and J lost 4; bases outside the gene matches: 5. Germline loops: CDR1 MNHEY, CDR2 SMNVEV (reference sequence). This CDR3 spans 14 amino acids. The CDR3 DNA is TGTGCCAGCAGTTTTAGAGGGGGCCTCACTGAAGCTTTCTTT. As protein: CASSFRGGLTEAFF.

V gene TRBV7-9 combines with J gene TRBJ1-4; D might be TRBD1 (6 bases). CDR1 and CDR2 from the germline V gene are SEHNR and FQNEAQ (reference sequence). This CDR3 has 16 residues. Trimming pared 3 bases from V and 7 bases from J, leaving 18 bases between. As DNA, the CDR3 is TGTGCCAGCAGCTTCGATCCAGGGGTGAAAGGTGAAAAACTGTTTTTT. Translating it yields CASSFDPGVKGEKLFF.

The rearrangement uses TRBV6-1 and TRBJ1-2, with a weak D call TRBD1 (6 bases). This CDR3 is 14 amino acids long. V shed 2 bases and J shed 7 bases, with 14 bases lying between them. CDR1 is MNHNS, CDR2 SASEGT, per germline. In DNA, the CDR3 is TGTGCCAGCAGTGAAAGGACAGTCTTCTTTGGCTACACCTTC. Translating gives CASSERTVFFGYTF.

J is TRBJ1-1 and V is TRBV12-3 or TRBV12-4; no clear D gene. V lost 3 bases and J lost 6, with 8 bases in between. The CDR3 is 12 residues long. CDR3 loop: CASSFFGAEAFF. CDR3 DNA: TGTGCCAGCAGTTTTTTCGGAGCTGAAGCTTTCTTT.

Comment on this clone: The CDR3 carries no conserved terminal phenylalanine or tryptophan, so it likely arises from a read error. Because the CDR3's place on the DNA is in doubt, the DNA is left out and the CDR3 is given as listed by TCRdb. The chain couples TRBV12-5 to TRBJ2-7. The CDR3 comprises 13 residues, both ends counted. Germline V gene data show CDR1 as LGHNT and CDR2 as FRNRAP. The CDR3: CASAFTPGGAIVA.

The rearrangement uses TRBV30 and TRBJ2-1; 7 positions agree with TRBD2. The CDR3 has 15 amino acids. Germline CDR1 GTSNPN, CDR2 SVGIG (reference sequence). The trim removed 0 bases at V and 5 bases at J, leaving 7 bases unmatched. The CDR3 loop reads CAWSVLSGLNNEQFF. In DNA form, the CDR3 reads TGTGCCTGGAGTGTACTTAGCGGGCTTAACAATGAGCAGTTCTTC. Full variable domain (rest looked up from reference TRBV30 and TRBJ2-1): SQTIHQWPATLVQPVGSPLSLECTVEGTSNPNLYWYRQAAGRGLQLLFYSVGIGQISSEVPQNLSASRPQDRQFILSSKKLLLSDSGFYLCAWSVLSGLNNEQFFGPGTRLTVL.